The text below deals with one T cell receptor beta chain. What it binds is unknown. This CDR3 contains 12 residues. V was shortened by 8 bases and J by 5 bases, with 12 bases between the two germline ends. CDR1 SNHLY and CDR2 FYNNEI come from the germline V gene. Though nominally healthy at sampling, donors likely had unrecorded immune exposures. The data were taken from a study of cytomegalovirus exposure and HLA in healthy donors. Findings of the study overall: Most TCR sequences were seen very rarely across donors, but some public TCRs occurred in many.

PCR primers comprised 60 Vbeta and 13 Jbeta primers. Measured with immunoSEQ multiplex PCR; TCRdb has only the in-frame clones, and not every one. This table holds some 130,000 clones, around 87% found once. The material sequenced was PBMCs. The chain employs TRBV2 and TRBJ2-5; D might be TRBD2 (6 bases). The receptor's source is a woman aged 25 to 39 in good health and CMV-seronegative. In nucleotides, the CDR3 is TGTGCCAGCGGTCGGCTAGCGGAGACCCAGTACTTC. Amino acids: CASGRLAETQYF. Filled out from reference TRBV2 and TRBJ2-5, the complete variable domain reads EPEVTQTPSHQVTQMGQEVILRCVPISNHLYFYWYRQILGQKVEFLVSFYNNEISEKSEIFDDQFSVERPDGSNFTLKIRSTKLEDSAMYFCASGRLAETQYFGPGTRLLVL.